This TCR beta chain was found in a study of glioma-infiltrating T cells after dendritic cell vaccination. This clone was counted once. The immunoSEQ assay amplified TCRB CDR3 from up to 2 ug DNA. The table came from immunoSEQ multiplex PCR; TCRdb's copy has only in-frame clones and leaves some out. The data contain 50,000 to 80,000 clones, 82% of them singletons. V was pared by 1 base and J by 6 bases, with 7 bases between. The CDR3 loop spans 12 amino acids. CDR1 is SGHNT, CDR2 YENEEA, per germline. V is TRBV11-3 and J is TRBJ2-7; no clear D. The material was blood, obtained before dendritic cell vaccination. This clonotype was obtained from a human donor with glioblastoma. The CDR3 DNA is TGTGCCAGCAGCTTAGGTCTAGGCGAGCAGTACTTC. Amino acids: CASSLGLGEQYF.